This T cell receptor beta chain was identified during a study of chemoradiotherapy in HPV16-positive cancers. Clones were sequenced by immunoSEQ multiplex PCR, and TCRdb holds only the in-frame ones, with some missing. Altogether approximately 9,000 clones are present, 65% to 75% being singletons, with the ten largest covering around a tenth. This CDR3 comprises 16 residues. Germline CDR1 reads SGHRS; CDR2 reads YFSETQ. V was pared by 3 bases and J by 3 bases, with 4 bases of the junction left unmatched. The gene calls are TRBV5-1 and TRBJ2-1, with 12 positions matching TRBD2. The sequencing used tumor tissue, collected from a patient who underwent chemoradiotherapy. This TCR was sampled from a human donor with HPV-associated anogenital cancer. As DNA, the CDR3 is TGCGCCAGCAGCTCGACTAGCGGGAGTGGCTACAATGAGCAGTTCTTC. Translating it yields CASSSTSGSGYNEQFF.